The 25 T cell receptor beta chains reported below all come from one sample, sequenced in a study of T-cell reconstitution after alpha-beta-depleted transplantation in children. Preparation of the TCRbeta library was carried out with unique molecular identifiers. Via MiXCR, TCRdb re-called the PCR reads, giving one row per CDR3 protein. The sample consists of around 100,000 distinct CDR3 sequences, about a tenth of them appearing once. The source was PBMCs, collected before TCRalphabeta/CD19-depleted stem cell transplant. These receptors were taken from a boy younger than 10 with acute lymphoblastic leukemia, due to receive a stem cell transplant.

This chain connects TRBV20-1 to TRBJ2-5, with 9 bases aligning to TRBD2. This CDR3 contains 18 residues. Unmatched junction bases numbered 16, after V lost 0 bases and J lost 5 bases. Germline V gene sequence: CDR1 DFQATT, CDR2 SNEGSKA (reference sequence). The CDR3 loop reads CSARDLEASGDGVETQYF. CDR3 nucleotide sequence: TGCAGTGCTAGAGATTTAGAGGCTAGCGGGGATGGTGTGGAGACCCAGTACTTC.

This clonotype appeared a few times. The rearrangement uses TRBV20-1 and TRBJ2-3; D is perhaps TRBD2 (6 bases). Trimming removed 0 bases from V and 5 bases from J, with 18 bases in between. CDR3 length equals 16 residues. The germline gives CDR1 DFQATT, CDR2 SNEGSKA (reference sequence). CDR3 DNA sequence: TGCAGTGCTAGAGAGTGGGGGGTCCTTGGACAAGATACGCAGTATTTT. It specifies CSAREWGVLGQDTQYF.

In this sample, this clonotype turned up a few times. V is TRBV7-7 and J is TRBJ2-5, with 7 bases aligning to TRBD2. With 5 bases clipped from V and 7 bases from J, the junction kept 16 bases outside the gene matches. The CDR3 spans 16 residues. Germline V lookup: CDR1 SSHAT, CDR2 FNYEAQ (reference sequence). The chain's CDR3 is CASSQVASGPRGTQYF. CDR3 coding DNA: TGTGCCAGCAGCCAAGTGGCTAGCGGACCGAGAGGGACCCAGTACTTC.

This chain links TRBV5-5 with TRBJ1-3, with 8 bases that match TRBD1. Germline V gene lookup returns CDR1 SGHKS and CDR2 YYEKEE (reference sequence). The CDR3 sequence is 14 residues long. With 3 bases clipped from V and 9 bases from J, the junction kept 8 bases outside the gene matches. The CDR3 reads CASSSPTGVGTIYF. CDR3 coding DNA: TGTGCCAGCAGCTCCCCGACAGGGGTTGGCACCATATATTTT.

The table lists this clonotype with many counts. The chain uses TRBV20-1 and TRBJ2-1, with TRBD2 matching over 9 bases. Germline loops: CDR1 DFQATT, CDR2 SNEGSKA (reference sequence). V was clipped by 0 bases and J by 2 bases; unmatched bases: 2. This CDR3 has 15 residues. For the CDR3, the DNA is TGCAGTGCTAGAGATCGGACTAGCGCCTACAATGAGCAGTTCTTC. Amino acid sequence: CSARDRTSAYNEQFF.

The sample holds many counts of this clonotype. The chain carries TRBV7-6 and TRBJ2-1; the D gene could be TRBD1 or TRBD2 (5 bases each). V shed 5 bases and J shed 7 bases, with 15 bases lying between them. Germline CDR1 reads SGHVS; CDR2 reads FNYEAQ. This CDR3 region has 14 residues. DNA of the CDR3: TGTGCCAGCAGCCTGGGGGACGAGATTAATGAGCAGTTCTTC. It yields the protein CASSLGDEINEQFF. Based on the CDR3 plus reference TRBV7-6 and TRBJ2-1, the full variable domain is GAGVSQSPRYKVTKRGQDVALRCDPISGHVSLYWYRQALGQGPEFLTYFNYEAQQDKSGLPNDRFSAERPEGSISTLTIQRTEQRDSAMYRCASSLGDEINEQFFGPGTRLTVL.

This clonotype was detected ten times or more. The chain has TRBV20-1 and TRBJ2-2; D gene uncertain. This CDR3 spans 13 amino acids. From germline, CDR1 is DFQATT and CDR2 SNEGSKA (reference sequence). V was cut by 2 bases and J by 4 bases, with 8 bases left in between. CDR3 sequence reads: CSARTFVTGELFF. Written as DNA, the CDR3 is TGCAGTGCTAGAACCTTTGTCACCGGGGAGCTGTTTTTT.

This clonotype was seen at least ten times. The rearrangement uses TRBV20-1 and TRBJ2-5; the match to TRBD2 covers 14 bases. Germline loops: CDR1 DFQATT, CDR2 SNEGSKA (reference sequence). This CDR3 has 15 residues. With V trimmed by 5 bases and J by 4 bases, 6 bases remained unmatched. CDR3 region: CSAGSGLAGVETQYF. CDR3 nucleotide sequence: TGCAGTGCTGGCTCGGGACTAGCGGGAGTAGAGACCCAGTACTTC.

The V call is TRBV4-2, the J call TRBJ1-1; possible D gene TRBD1, 5 bases. The CDR3 consists of 16 residues. Trimming pared 2 bases from V and 0 bases from J, leaving 13 bases between. Germline CDR1 LGHNA, CDR2 YNFKEQ. The CDR3 DNA sequence: TGTGCCAGCAGCCAACGGGGCCTGGAGATGAACACTGAAGCTTTCTTT. Amino acid sequence: CASSQRGLEMNTEAFF.

This clonotype was seen a handful of times. The chain has TRBV30 and TRBJ1-6, with unresolved D. V shed 1 base and J shed 7 bases, with 11 bases lying between them. Germline CDR1 reads GTSNPN; CDR2 reads SVGIG (reference sequence). The CDR3 is made up of 14 amino acids. The CDR3 loop reads CAWSGGRRNSPLHF. CDR3 nucleotide sequence: TGTGCCTGGAGTGGTGGCAGAAGGAATTCACCCCTCCACTTT.

Only a few counts were recorded for this clonotype. The CDR3 DNA follows: TGTGCCTGCGGGACAGGAGTCGAGCAGTACTTC. Protein: CACGTGVEQYF. V usage is TRBV30 and J usage is TRBJ2-7; 8 positions agree with TRBD1. The V gene's germline CDR1 is GTSNPN and CDR2 SVGIG (reference sequence). The V segment lost 6 bases and the J segment 6 bases; nucleotides outside the gene matches: 4. The CDR3 covers 11 residues. Using reference TRBV30 and TRBJ2-7 for the parts outside the CDR3, the full variable domain is SQTIHQWPATLVQPVGSPLSLECTVEGTSNPNLYWYRQAAGRGLQLLFYSVGIGQISSEVPQNLSASRPQDRQFILSSKKLLLSDSGFYLCACGTGVEQYFGPGTRLTVT.

In its sample, this clonotype was seen many times. The chain links TRBV28 to TRBJ1-5, with D uncertain. Looked up from germline, CDR1 is MDHEN and CDR2 is SYDVKM. V was pared by 5 bases and J by 4 bases, with 15 bases between. The CDR3 covers 15 residues. This CDR3 is CASSSQLNWNQPQHF. CDR3 sequence (DNA): TGTGCCAGCAGTAGCCAGCTTAACTGGAATCAGCCCCAGCATTTT. The full variable domain, in which reference TRBV28 and TRBJ1-5 provide the parts outside the CDR3, is DVKVTQSSRYLVKRTGEKVFLECVQDMDHENMFWYRQDPGLGLRLIYFSYDVKMKEKGDIPEGYSVSREKKERFSLILESASTNQTSMYLCASSSQLNWNQPQHFGDGTRLSIL.

This clonotype was counted ten times or more. The rearrangement uses TRBV12-3 or TRBV12-4 and TRBJ2-2; 8 nucleotides line up with TRBD2. The length of the CDR3 is 14 residues. V dropped 6 bases and J dropped 6; count of bases not matched to a gene: 6. CDR3: CASRSTSGAGELFF. Here the CDR3 DNA reads TGTGCCAGCAGATCCACTAGCGGAGCCGGGGAGCTGTTTTTT.

Many counts were recorded for this clonotype. The chain joins TRBV12-3 or TRBV12-4 to TRBJ1-5; 7 bases map to TRBD1. Unmatched junction bases numbered 7, after V lost 5 bases and J lost 0 bases. The CDR3 loop spans 16 amino acids. Here the CDR3 reads CASSLTGVGSNQPQHF. CDR3 DNA: TGTGCCAGCAGTCTCACAGGGGTGGGTAGCAATCAGCCCCAGCATTTT.

In its sample, this clonotype was seen a few times. The gene calls are TRBV20-1 and TRBJ2-2, with D perhaps TRBD2 (5 bases). V shed 6 bases and J shed 7 bases, with 18 bases lying between them. There are 14 residues in the CDR3. Germline CDR1 DFQATT, CDR2 SNEGSKA (reference sequence). For the CDR3, the DNA is TGCAGTGCCGCCAAGGGCGGGCGGAGCGGGGAGCTGTTTTTT. Its translation is CSAAKGGRSGELFF.

The gene calls are TRBV5-1 and TRBJ2-6; 12 bases line up with TRBD1. The J segment lost 3 bases and the V segment lost 4 bases, leaving 8 bases of the junction unmatched. The germline CDR1 and CDR2 sequences are SGHRS and YFSETQ. The CDR3 has 18 amino acids. CDR3 sequence (DNA): TGCGCCAGCAGCGGGTCGGGACAGGGGGCTGGTGGGGCCAACGTCCTGACTTTC. Its protein is CASSGSGQGAGGANVLTF.

V usage is TRBV6-5 and J usage is TRBJ2-1; TRBD2 might be the D (5 bases). The CDR3 has 15 residues. Germline V gene sequence: CDR1 MNHEY, CDR2 SVGAGI. The V end was cut by 8 bases, the J end by 0 bases, with 14 bases between. The CDR3 DNA reads TGTGCCAGCTCCCGAGCGGAGATCTCCTACAATGAGCAGTTCTTC. As protein: CASSRAEISYNEQFF.

This clonotype was counted between two and nine times. The chain has TRBV6-5 and TRBJ1-6; no firm D call. Germline V gene sequence: CDR1 MNHEY, CDR2 SVGAGI. The V and J ends lost 0 bases and 10 bases respectively, with 7 bases between them. The CDR3 extends over 13 amino acids. The CDR3 DNA sequence: TGTGCCAGCAGTTACTCCGCGGACTCACCCCTCCACTTT. Its protein product is CASSYSADSPLHF.

In the case of this clonotype: An end of the junction differs from the germline gene, which may be a read error. The rearrangement links TRBV6-1 to TRBJ2-7; D unclear. CDR3 length equals 16 residues. Germline CDR1 and CDR2: MNHNS and SASEGT. CDR3 in DNA: TGTGCCAGCAGTGAAAGGGTAAGGGTGGCCGCATACGAGGAGTACTTC. Its protein product is CASSERVRVAAYEEYF.

The chain uses TRBV12-3 or TRBV12-4 and TRBJ1-6, with D uncertain. The CDR3 is made up of 13 amino acids. V was shortened by 6 bases and J by 7 bases, with 10 bases between the two germline ends. The CDR3, as DNA: TGTGCCAGCAGCAACGGAGGGAATTCACCCCTCCACTTT. Its translation is CASSNGGNSPLHF.

In the case of this clonotype: A read error may be the cause here, since a much bigger clone is one base away. J is TRBJ2-3 and V is TRBV6-5, with D uncertain. The CDR3 is 18 residues long. Germline V lookup: CDR1 MNHEY, CDR2 SVGAGI. The CDR3 loop is CASSYRAPSETSTDAQYF. Here the CDR3 DNA reads TGTGCCAGCAGTTACAGGGCCCCTAGTGAGACGAGCACAGATGCGCAGTATTTT.

This clonotype was seen at least ten times. This chain uses TRBV7-8 with TRBJ2-5; D perhaps matches TRBD1 (6 bases). CDR1 and CDR2 from the germline V gene are SGHVS and FQNEAQ. The CDR3 runs to 14 residues. V gave up 4 bases and J gave up 2 bases, with 11 bases separating them. The CDR3 DNA is TGTGCCAGCAGCTCATGGACAGCACAAGAGACCCAGTACTTC. It encodes CASSSWTAQETQYF.

CDR3 sequence (DNA): TGCGCCAGCAGCTGGGCAGCCGAAGATACGCAGTATTTT. Translation: CASSWAAEDTQYF. This chain uses TRBV5-1 with TRBJ2-3; D remains unclear. CDR1 is SGHRS, CDR2 YFSETQ, per germline. CDR3 length equals 13 residues. Deletions cut 3 bases from V and 5 bases from J, with 10 bases between.

This clonotype has a handful of counts. The chain joins TRBV10-3 to TRBJ2-4, with 10 nucleotides matching TRBD2. This CDR3 is built from 15 residues. Losses at the gene ends were 3 bases for V and 6 bases for J; bases not matched to a gene: 5. Germline V gene sequence: CDR1 ENHRY, CDR2 SYGVKD. CDR3 DNA: TGTGCCATCAGTGATCAGACTAGCGGGTCAAACATTCAGTACTTC. Its translation is CAISDQTSGSNIQYF.

The chain employs TRBV5-1 and TRBJ2-3; TRBD1 or TRBD2 may be the D gene (6 bases each). Germline lookup yields CDR1 SGHRS and CDR2 YFSETQ. The CDR3 consists of 16 residues. V was cut by 2 bases and J by 0 bases, with 13 bases left in between. For the CDR3, the DNA is TGCGCCAGCAGCTTAACAGGGAGGTGGAGCACAGATACGCAGTATTTT. This codes for CASSLTGRWSTDTQYF.